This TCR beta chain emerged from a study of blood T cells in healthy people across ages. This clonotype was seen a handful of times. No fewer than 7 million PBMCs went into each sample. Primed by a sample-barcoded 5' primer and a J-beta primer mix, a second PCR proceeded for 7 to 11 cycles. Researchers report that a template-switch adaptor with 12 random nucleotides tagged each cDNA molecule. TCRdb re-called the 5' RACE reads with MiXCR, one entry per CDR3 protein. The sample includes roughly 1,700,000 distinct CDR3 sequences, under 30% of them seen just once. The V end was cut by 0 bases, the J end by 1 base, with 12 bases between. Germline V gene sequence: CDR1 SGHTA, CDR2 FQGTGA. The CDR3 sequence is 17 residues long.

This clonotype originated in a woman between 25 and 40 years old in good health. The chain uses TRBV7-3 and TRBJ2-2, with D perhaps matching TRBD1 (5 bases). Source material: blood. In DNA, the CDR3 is TGTGCCAGCAGCTTAACGTATAGGACACAGAACACCGGGGAGCTGTTTTTT. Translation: CASSLTYRTQNTGELFF.